These T cell receptor beta chains were read from a single sample in a study of T cell responses to AZD1222 COVID-19 vaccine. Only in-frame clones appear in the TCRdb table, and some are missing; sequencing was by immunoSEQ multiplex PCR. The sample has 150,000 to 200,000 clones, around 92% seen once. Here the sequenced sample was peripheral blood, taken 28 days after the second AZD1222 dose. The receptors originated from an adult who received the AZD1222 COVID-19 vaccine. CDR3s include the opening cysteine and the closing phenylalanine or tryptophan. D genes are given only for firm matches. Clone sizes are given selectively: once, few, many, or a class where the clone is expanded.

CDR3	DNA	J	V	size	D
CAWMEVELFF	TGTGCCTGGATGGAGGTGGAGCTGTTTTTT	TRBJ2-2	TRBV30	few	.
CASSYEGWTEAFF	TGTGCCAGCAGTTACGAGGGATGGACTGAAGCTTTCTTT	TRBJ1-1	TRBV6-5	.	.
CASSQGVRDVDGYTF	TGCGCCAGCAGCCAAGGAGTCCGGGACGTCGATGGCTACACCTTC	TRBJ1-2	TRBV4-3	.	.
CASSPKVGTGYEQYF	TGTGCCAGCAGCCCCAAGGTAGGGACTGGCTACGAGCAGTACTTC	TRBJ2-7	TRBV7-8	.	.
CASSPLVGGANEQFF	TGTGCCAGCAGCCCCCTGGTCGGGGGGGCCAATGAGCAGTTCTTC	TRBJ2-1	TRBV9	.	TRBD2
CASSSPTPTRGLAEESYNEQFF	TGTGCCAGCAGTTCCCCCACCCCGACGCGTGGACTAGCCGAGGAAAGCTACAATGAGCAGTTCTTC	TRBJ2-1	TRBV27	.	TRBD2
CASIPPQVPVRTEAFF	TGTGCCAGCATCCCCCCTCAGGTCCCGGTTCGGACTGAAGCTTTCTTT	TRBJ1-1	TRBV28	.	.
CASSVEGGQSSYNEQFF	TGTGCCAGCAGCGTAGAGGGCGGACAGAGCTCCTACAATGAGCAGTTCTTC	TRBJ2-1	TRBV9	.	.
CASSQDRESDSPLHF	TGTGCCAGCAGCCAAGACAGGGAATCTGATTCACCCCTCCACTTT	TRBJ1-6	TRBV3-1/TRBV3-2	.	.
CASSSQPGLANYGYTF	TGTGCCAGCAGTTCCCAGCCGGGACTAGCTAACTATGGCTACACCTTC	TRBJ1-2	TRBV28	.	.
CASSQAKGRGSDEQYF	TGTGCCAGCAGCCAAGCAAAGGGACGTGGATCCGACGAGCAGTACTTC	TRBJ2-7	TRBV3-1/TRBV3-2	.	.
CASSSPGGSETQYF	TGTGCCAGCAGTTCCCCGGGAGGGAGCGAGACCCAGTACTTC	TRBJ2-5	TRBV6-6	.	TRBD2